The present T cell receptor beta chain was sequenced within a study of blood T cells in healthy people across ages (dated by TCRdb to the mid-2010s). For the study in its entirety: In model experiments, template switching captured roughly one uniquely barcoded TCR beta cDNA molecule for every two T cells. To track age-related changes in TCR beta repertoire diversity, the study relied on deep sequencing normalized with unique cDNA molecular identifiers. The donors were split into four age groups: young (average roughly 15 years), middle-aged (around 40), aged (approximately 60) and long-lived (roughly 77). Donors of different ages were randomly distributed across sequencing lanes to avoid experimental bias. For two donors (one aged 18 to 29 and one aged 80 or older), the study analyzed two additional independent replicas of 1 million unique cDNA reads from the same blood draw.

This clonotype was recorded many times. The target of this receptor is not known. The sample holds no much larger clone one base away, and base qualities are not on file. The library was made by 5' RACE. Sequencer: Illumina HiSeq 2500. A second PCR of 7 to 11 cycles was performed with a sample-barcoded 5' primer and a J-beta primer mix. Each TCR beta cDNA molecule received a unique molecular identifier from a template-switch 5' adaptor carrying 12 random nucleotides. At least 2.5 million CDR3-containing paired-end reads were obtained from each sample. First-strand cDNA synthesis was performed from all RNA using the Mint cDNA synthesis kit, with priming by a TRBC-specific oligonucleotide. All cDNA was treated with uracil-DNA glycosylase and then went through a first 18-cycle PCR with the universal primers M1SS and BC2_uni_R. In the source study's methods: Normalization of each sample was performed by random selection of 1 million high-quality reads, each carrying a distinct molecular identifier. Reads sharing molecular identifiers were discarded rather than binned into consensus sequences. MiTCR, run with a Q25 quality threshold and the strictest error-elimination algorithm, handled CDR3 identification, clonotype clustering and error correction. A nonparametric unseen species model using Euler transformation provided a lower-bound estimate of total TCR beta diversity. Clones were called with MiXCR by TCRdb after fastp trimmed the public reads at Q25, and only in-frame beta chains were retained. For every CDR3 protein sequence, its rows merge into one entry that carries the most common genes and DNA. The V and J calls were determined by TCRdb, not by the authors. Within this sample are around 1,500,000 distinct CDR3 sequences, with roughly 27% of them counted one time only. The top ten clonotypes cover 7.7% of the sample.

Results the study describes overall, beyond this receptor: Because the CMV infection status of the donors was unknown, age-related changes in expanded clonotypes may potentially have been confounded. As age increased, observed TCR beta diversity per million T cells dropped in a roughly linear way, and a significant reduction was already evident by age about 36. Estimates of total diversity based on one million sequenced T cells were regarded as lower bounds and as underestimates. Compared with the aged group, the long-lived group had more naive CD4+ T cells, fewer expanded clones and increased TCR diversity, suggesting age selection. A strong correlation was found between observed TCR beta diversity and the percentage of naive T cells measured by flow cytometry. Since profiling was done on bulk unsorted PBMCs, naive and antigen-experienced compartments could not be conclusively compared.

The approximately 41 donors, aged about 6 to 100 years, were systemically healthy Caucasian individuals from Russia. Around 10 milliliters of peripheral blood were collected from each donor into EDTA-treated Vacutainer tubes. PBMCs were isolated by Ficoll-Paque density-gradient centrifugation, with at least 6.5 million obtained per sample. Trizol reagent was used to extract total RNA from the PBMCs, yielding at least 5 micrograms per sample. For every donor, an aliquot of PBMCs went through flow cytometry to measure the percentages of naive CD45RAhigh/CD27high T cells. Sample: blood. This receptor was identified in a woman aged 25 to 39 in good health.

The CDR3 protein sequence reads: CSVLEEHNTQYF. The sequenced DNA: TGCAGCGTTCTTGAGGAGCACAATACGCAGTATTTT. The chain links TRBV29-1 with TRBJ2-3; too little of a D gene remains to name it. V is pared back by 5 bases and J by 7 bases, with 13 bases lying between the germline termini. From its cysteine to its phenylalanine, the CDR3 spans 12 amino acids. Only the CDR3 DNA is retained, 36 bases long and in frame from the first base. In the germline V gene, CDR1 corresponds to SQVTM and CDR2 to ANQGSEA.